This TCR beta chain originates from a study of blood T cell repertoires in COVID-19. Study overall: Some COVID-19 samples were acute and others convalescent; all came from the United States, Italy and Spain. T cells, B-cell-depleted T cells, or PBMCs provided the cDNA or gDNA that served as material.

Germline loops: CDR1 SGHDT, CDR2 YYEEEE. The CDR3 extends over 13 amino acids. Trimming shortened V by 4 bases and J by 8 bases, and 15 bases separated the two germline ends. Under the authors' procedure: Estimated nucleated cell counts came from reference gene primer amplification. Clones were read by immunoSEQ multiplex PCR, and TCRdb kept only the in-frame ones, dropping some. That table is the source of V, J and clone size, and D and trimming were worked out from the DNA. The sample holds fewer than 350,000 clones; around 89% are singletons and the top ten take 4.6%. Material: peripheral blood. The sequence was collected from a man aged 35-49 years with acute or convalescent COVID-19. This chain connects TRBV5-6 to TRBJ1-2, with D perhaps matching TRBD1 (6 bases). The CDR3, as DNA: TGTGCCAGCAGCCGGGGGGGCAGGGTCGGCTACACCTTC. This sequence encodes CASSRGGRVGYTF.